Presented here are 5 T cell receptor beta chains from one specimen sequenced in a study of blood T cell repertoires in COVID-19. Here immunoSEQ multiplex PCR was the method, and the copy in TCRdb shows in-frame clones only, minus some. The sample includes 97,000 or so clones, 70% to 85% of them seen just once. The material sequenced was peripheral blood. Receptors were obtained from a man between 70 and 80 years old with acute or convalescent COVID-19.

This rearrangement joins TRBV28 to TRBJ2-2; 7 nucleotides agree with TRBD2. CDR3 length equals 16 residues. The germline CDR1 and CDR2 sequences are MDHEN and SYDVKM. J lost 7 bases, V lost 2 bases, and 10 bases had no gene match. CDR3 amino acids: CASSLTPPGRDGELFF. The CDR3 nucleotides read TGTGCCAGCAGTTTAACCCCCCCAGGGAGGGACGGGGAGCTGTTTTTT.

This chain links TRBV3-1 (or the pseudogene TRBV3-2) with TRBJ2-1; 13 bases line up with TRBD2. CDR3 length: 18 amino acids. CDR1 is LGHDT, CDR2 YNNKEL, per germline (reference sequence). V lost 1 base and J lost 1; bases outside the gene matches: 4. CDR3 nucleotide sequence: TGTGCCAGCAGCCAAGGGACTAGCGGGAGAGGGTCCTACAATGAGCAGTTCTTC. Amino acids: CASSQGTSGRGSYNEQFF.

This chain joins TRBV10-1 and TRBJ2-7; weak D call: TRBD1 (5 bases). This CDR3 has 13 amino acids. Germline-derived CDR1 and CDR2 are WNHNN and SYGVQD (reference sequence). V was shortened by 3 bases and J by 6 bases, with 12 bases between the two germline ends. The CDR3 DNA reads as TGCGCCAGCAGTGATGCGCAGGGTGGCGAGCAGTACTTC. This sequence encodes CASSDAQGGEQYF.

This clone has just a few counts. The V gene is TRBV29-1, the J gene TRBJ2-5, with a tentative D call TRBD2 (6 bases). With 4 bases removed from V and 2 bases from J, the gap between germline ends came to 14 bases. CDR1 SQVTM and CDR2 ANQGSEA come from the germline V gene. The CDR3 extends over 14 amino acids. The CDR3 nucleotides are TGCAGCGTTGGGGCCCCGGGGGAACAAGAGACCCAGTACTTC. Its translation is CSVGAPGEQETQYF.

The CDR3 bases are TGCGCCAGCTGTGGGGAGGGGGAGAGGTACGAGCAGTACTTC. This codes for CASCGEGERYEQYF. The genes are TRBV10-1 and TRBJ2-7; D may be TRBD2 (7 bases). Trimming took 8 bases from V and 4 from J, leaving 18 bases between them. There are 14 residues in the CDR3. Germline CDR1 is WNHNN and CDR2 is SYGVQD (reference sequence).